This T cell receptor (beta chain) is from a study of chemoradiotherapy in HPV16-positive cancers. The V gene lost 11 bases and the J gene lost 3 bases, with 16 bases spanning the gap. CDR1 and CDR2 from the germline V gene are MNHEY and SVGAGI. The CDR3 is made up of 13 amino acids. Only in-frame clones appear in the TCRdb table, and some are missing; sequencing was by immunoSEQ multiplex PCR. Counted here are about 39,000 clones, under 80% occurring once; the ten biggest clones make up roughly 5.1%. This clonotype was obtained from a human donor with HPV-associated anogenital cancer. The rearrangement links TRBV6-5 to TRBJ1-2; D possibly corresponds to TRBD1 (6 bases). Sequencing used blood, obtained from a patient who underwent chemoradiotherapy. The CDR3 loop is CAVSVGGHYGYTF. CDR3 sequence (DNA): TGTGCCGTCTCCGTCGGGGGCCACTATGGCTACACCTTC.